This T cell receptor beta chain originates from a study of early T cells in non-severe SARS-CoV-2 infection. Study information: Unsorted whole-blood RNA was sequenced in bulk, leaving chains unpaired. Study-wide points: VDJdb matches were skewed toward anti-spike CD8 T cell responses.

This clonotype was recorded a few times. What it binds is unknown. Attachment of unique molecular identifiers to individual cDNA molecules was performed. MiXCR, applied by TCRdb to the 5' RACE reads, yields one record per CDR3 protein. The sample shows tens of thousands of distinct CDR3 sequences, 8% to 9% of them seen only once. Trimming pared 0 bases from V and 5 bases from J, leaving 8 bases between. CDR3 length: 13 amino acids. Germline V gene sequence: CDR1 MNHEY, CDR2 SMNVEV (reference sequence). The sequencing here drew on whole blood, taken at baseline. This receptor was identified in an adult who was a healthcare worker with PCR-confirmed SARS-CoV-2 infection or an uninfected control (not recorded which). V usage is TRBV27 and J usage is TRBJ2-7; D uncertain. The CDR3 protein is CASSLSRPDEQYF. The CDR3 DNA follows: TGTGCCAGCAGTTTATCGAGGCCGGACGAGCAGTACTTC.